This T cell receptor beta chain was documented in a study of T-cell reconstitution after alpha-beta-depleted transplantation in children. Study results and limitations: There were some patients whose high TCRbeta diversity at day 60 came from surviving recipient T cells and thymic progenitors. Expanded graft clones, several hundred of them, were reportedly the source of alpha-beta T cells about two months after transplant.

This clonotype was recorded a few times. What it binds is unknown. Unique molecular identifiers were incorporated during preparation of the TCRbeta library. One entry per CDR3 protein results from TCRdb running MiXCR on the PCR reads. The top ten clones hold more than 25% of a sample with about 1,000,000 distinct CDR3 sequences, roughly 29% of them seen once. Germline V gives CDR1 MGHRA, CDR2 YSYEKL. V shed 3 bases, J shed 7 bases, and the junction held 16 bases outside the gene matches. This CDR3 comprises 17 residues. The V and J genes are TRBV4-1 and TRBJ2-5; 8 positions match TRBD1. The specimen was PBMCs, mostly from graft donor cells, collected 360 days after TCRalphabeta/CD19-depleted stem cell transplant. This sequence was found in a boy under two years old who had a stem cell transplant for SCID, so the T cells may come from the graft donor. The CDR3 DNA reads TGCGCCAGCAGCCATCTTCACATAGGACAGGGTGGTAGGACCCAGTACTTC. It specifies CASSHLHIGQGGRTQYF.